This TCR beta chain was sequenced during a study of cytomegalovirus exposure and HLA in healthy donors. Study-wide points: Later analysis identified about 15,000 TCR beta sequences associated with HLA alleles, using a false discovery rate threshold of 0.05.

The germline V gene has CDR1 SGHRS and CDR2 YFSETQ. The CDR3 spans 17 residues. Trimming cost V 0 bases and J 6 bases; bases outside gene matches: 11. Regarding this clone: What it binds is unknown.

The PCR had 60 Vbeta and 13 Jbeta primers. Here immunoSEQ multiplex PCR was the method, and the copy in TCRdb shows in-frame clones only, minus some. The table shows 85,000 to 130,000 clones, with about 80% occurring only once. Sample: PBMCs. This TCR came from a man aged 55 to 69 in good health and CMV-seropositive. This sequence joins TRBV5-1 and TRBJ2-3; 9 bases align to TRBD2. For the CDR3, the DNA is TGCGCCAGCAGCTTGGGGGGTAGCGGGGGCGTTATGGATACGCAGTATTTT. Residues: CASSLGGSGGVMDTQYF. Complete variable domain (other parts from reference TRBV5-1 and TRBJ2-3): KAGVTQTPRYLIKTRGQQVTLSCSPISGHRSVSWYQQTPGQGLQFLFEYFSETQRNKGNFPGRFSGRQFSNSRSEMNVSTLELGDSALYLCASSLGGSGGVMDTQYFGPGTRLTVL.